Below, 8 T cell receptor beta chains from the same sample are listed, as sequenced in a study of human T cells and chemical hapten exposure. Time point defined: pre-sensitization, week 0. This sample's treatment: therapeutic diphenylcyclopropenone sensitization with weekly scalp DPC. MiXCR was run by TCRdb on the RACE reads, yielding one entry per CDR3 protein. In the table there are about 300,000 distinct CDR3 sequences, around 5.5% of which are singletons. The material was whole blood, obtained in connection with sensitization to the hapten diphenylcyclopropenone (DPC). The receptor set was obtained from a woman between 18 and 30 years old with alopecia areata. Some clones in this sample may be carry-over from other donors' samples.

This clonotype was detected ten times or more. The chain links TRBV6-5 to TRBJ1-2, with TRBD1 matching over 8 bases. Germline CDR1 and CDR2: MNHEY and SVGAGI. The CDR3 contains 16 residues. The ends lost 0 bases at V and 8 bases at J; junction bases unmatched: 11. The DNA of the CDR3 is TGTGCCAGCAGTTACTCAGGGGGACAGGCGAGGGTCGGCTACACCTTC. Protein: CASSYSGGQARVGYTF.

This clonotype appeared a few times. The V call is TRBV14, the J call TRBJ1-1, with D maybe TRBD1 (6 bases). The CDR3 runs to 14 residues. Trimming left V 4 bases short and J 4 bases short, with 13 bases between. The V gene's germline CDR1 is SGHDN and CDR2 FVKESK. This CDR3 reads CASSRGADGTEAFF. The CDR3 DNA reads as TGTGCCAGCAGCCGGGGGGCCGATGGCACTGAAGCTTTCTTT.

Notes on this clonotype: This may come from a read error, since a much larger clone is one base off. The V call is TRBV11-2, the J call TRBJ2-4, with D unresolved. Germline values: CDR1 SGHAT, CDR2 FQNNGV. Trimming cost V 1 base and J 9 bases, with 4 bases left between them. CDR3 length equals 11 residues. CDR3 bases: TGTGCCAGCAGCTTAGCAATCATTCAGTACTTC. Its translation: CASSLAIIQYF.

This clonotype came up many times. This chain connects TRBV6-5 to TRBJ1-1; D uncertain. The CDR3 totals 11 residues. Trimming removed 4 bases at V and 11 bases at J, with 11 bases between. In germline, CDR1 is MNHEY, CDR2 SVGAGI. The DNA of the CDR3 is TGTGCCAGCAGTTCCTTTGGGAGGGCTTTCTTT. Its protein product is CASSSFGRAFF.

This clonotype was seen repeatedly, ten times or more. The chain uses TRBV5-1 and TRBJ1-1; no clear D gene. Germline V lookup: CDR1 SGHRS, CDR2 YFSETQ. Trimming removed 0 bases from V and 1 base from J, with 16 bases in between. This CDR3 contains 17 residues. In DNA, the CDR3 is TGCGCCAGCAGCTTGGACACAGACCACCTTGGGAACACTGAAGCTTTCTTT. It is translated as CASSLDTDHLGNTEAFF.

In this sample, this clonotype turned up a few times. The chain combines TRBV12-3 or TRBV12-4 with TRBJ1-1; D not resolved. The CDR3 extends over 14 amino acids. The V gene lost 3 bases and the J gene lost 1 base, with 9 bases spanning the gap. CDR3 region: CASSFGHPNTEAFF. The DNA for the CDR3 is TGTGCCAGCAGTTTTGGGCACCCGAACACTGAAGCTTTCTTT.

The J gene is TRBJ1-5, the V gene TRBV6-2 or TRBV6-3; D perhaps matches TRBD1 (5 bases). This CDR3 region has 14 residues. V shed 6 bases and J shed 6 bases, with 15 bases lying between them. The germline CDR1 and CDR2 sequences are MNHEY and SVGEGT. The chain's CDR3 is CASREYGGGQPQHF. The CDR3 nucleotides are TGTGCCAGCAGGGAGTACGGGGGAGGTCAGCCCCAGCATTTT.

This clonotype was recorded a few times. The chain has TRBV6-5 and TRBJ1-6; TRBD1 is a possible D gene (6 bases). Germline V gene lookup returns CDR1 MNHEY and CDR2 SVGAGI. The V end was cut by 5 bases, the J end by 9 bases, with 17 bases between. CDR3 length: 15 residues. The CDR3: CASSRKGVIGSPLHF. The CDR3 DNA sequence: TGTGCCAGCAGTAGAAAGGGGGTAATCGGTTCACCCCTCCACTTT.